A selection of T cell receptor beta chains follows, all from one sample in a study of T cell responses to AZD1222 COVID-19 vaccine. The data were produced by immunoSEQ multiplex PCR, yet TCRdb's version contains in-frame clones alone and is incomplete. Of about 120,000 clones in the sample, around nine tenths were seen once. The sequencing here drew on peripheral blood, taken 28 days after the second AZD1222 dose. These receptors originate from an adult who received the AZD1222 COVID-19 vaccine. The CDR3 runs from the conserved cysteine through the conserved F or W. A D gene is named only where the DNA matches it firmly. The size field is filled for only some rows; it gives once, few, many or a size class.

13,TRBV27,TRBD2,-,TRBJ2-7,CASSRAGNYEQYF,TGTGCCAGCAGTCGAGCGGGAAACTACGAGCAGTACTTC
14,TRBV5-6,-,-,TRBJ2-7,CASSLGDPTYEQYF,TGTGCCAGCAGCTTGGGCGACCCCACCTACGAGCAGTACTTC
15,TRBV18,-,-,TRBJ1-4,CASSPNPGQWVELFF,TGTGCCAGCTCACCAAATCCCGGACAGTGGGTAGAACTGTTTTTT
14,TRBV13,-,-,TRBJ2-3,CASSLGHGLDTQYF,TGTGCCAGCAGCTTAGGGCACGGCTTGGATACGCAGTATTTT
19,TRBV14,TRBD2,-,TRBJ2-7,CASSQDLLASGRVAYEQYF,TGTGCCAGCAGCCAAGATCTTCTGGCTAGCGGGAGAGTCGCCTACGAGCAGTACTTC
15,TRBV4-1,-,-,TRBJ1-1,CASSQDRGGGTEAFF,TGCGCCAGCAGCCAAGATCGAGGGGGGGGCACTGAAGCTTTCTTT
16,TRBV5-1,TRBD2,few,TRBJ2-5,CASSSGTSGGVETQYF,TGCGCCAGCAGCTCCGGGACTAGCGGGGGGGTAGAGACCCAGTACTTC
17,TRBV11-2,TRBD1,-,TRBJ1-5,CASSSSGTGGSVQPQHF,TGTGCCAGCAGCTCCTCCGGGACAGGGGGCTCGGTTCAGCCCCAGCATTTT
13,TRBV9,-,-,TRBJ1-1,CASSERSNTEAFF,TGTGCCAGCAGCGAGAGATCAAACACTGAAGCTTTCTTT
13,TRBV7-8,-,-,TRBJ1-4,CASSLYGRAELFF,TGTGCCAGCAGCTTATACGGGCGGGCCGAACTGTTTTTT
16,TRBV7-3,TRBD2,-,TRBJ2-1,CASSLLAGLVGNEQFF,TGTGCCAGCAGCCTCTTAGCGGGTTTGGTCGGCAATGAGCAGTTCTTC
11,TRBV3-1/TRBV3-2,-,few,TRBJ2-7,CASSQGQYQYF,TGTGCCAGCAGCCAAGGTCAGTACCAGTACTTC
14,TRBV5-6,TRBD2,-,TRBJ2-7,CASSVLAGVYEQYF,TGTGCCAGCAGCGTCCTAGCGGGGGTCTACGAGCAGTACTTC
15,TRBV24-1,-,-,TRBJ2-1,CATSGGLSSYNEQFF,TGTGCCACCAGTGGGGGTCTCAGCTCCTACAATGAGCAGTTCTTC
13,TRBV19,-,-,TRBJ1-2,CASSLSTGFGYTF,TGTGCCAGTAGTCTCAGCACAGGGTTTGGCTACACCTTC
14,TRBV4-3,-,-,TRBJ1-3,CASSRGRSGNTIYF,TGCGCCAGCAGCCGTGGTCGCTCTGGAAACACCATATATTTT
14,TRBV6-4,TRBD2,-,TRBJ2-1,CASSDGTSGNEQFF,TGTGCCAGCAGTGACGGGACTAGCGGCAATGAGCAGTTCTTC
11,TRBV5-4,-,-,TRBJ2-7,CASSLGFEQYF,TGTGCCAGCAGCTTGGGATTCGAGCAGTACTTC
17,TRBV28,-,-,TRBJ2-7,CASSLWGGGFLPYEQYF,TGTGCCAGCAGTTTATGGGGTGGGGGGTTTCTACCCTACGAGCAGTACTTC
19,TRBV11-2,-,-,TRBJ1-1,CASSLASGHAPIRNTEAFF,TGTGCCAGCAGCTTAGCCTCGGGACACGCTCCGATAAGGAACACTGAAGCTTTCTTT
16,TRBV27,TRBD2,-,TRBJ2-1,CASSLPGGDPYNEQFF,TGTGCCAGCAGTTTACCCGGGGGGGATCCCTACAATGAGCAGTTCTTC
16,TRBV6-6,-,once,TRBJ2-5,CASSGTSDTHQETQYF,TGTGCCAGCAGTGGGACCTCGGACACCCACCAAGAGACCCAGTACTTC
14,TRBV5-6,-,-,TRBJ1-2,CASSLAGRDYGYTF,TGTGCCAGCAGCTTGGCAGGGAGGGACTATGGCTACACCTTC
15,TRBV13,-,-,TRBJ1-2,CASTLTPPGPDGYTF,TGTGCCAGCACTCTAACCCCCCCGGGGCCCGATGGCTACACCTTC
15,TRBV5-4,-,-,TRBJ2-5,CASNPSRGAQETQYF,TGTGCCAGCAACCCATCCCGGGGAGCCCAAGAGACCCAGTACTTC
12,TRBV29-1,-,-,TRBJ1-1,CSVVWGVTEAFF,TGCAGCGTCGTGTGGGGTGTCACTGAAGCTTTCTTT
13,TRBV19,-,-,TRBJ1-4,CASSSNLNEKLFF,TGTGCCAGTAGTTCAAACCTAAATGAAAAACTGTTTTTT
13,TRBV27,TRBD1,-,TRBJ1-2,CASSPTGGYGYTF,TGTGCCAGCAGTCCCACAGGGGGCTATGGCTACACCTTC
17,TRBV5-8,-,-,TRBJ1-1,CASSPWVQGILDTEAFF,TGTGCCAGCAGCCCGTGGGTCCAGGGGATTTTGGACACTGAAGCTTTCTTT
16,TRBV5-1,-,-,TRBJ2-3,CASSFGLSKNTDTQYF,TGCGCCAGCAGCTTCGGCCTCTCCAAAAACACAGATACGCAGTATTTT
12,TRBV10-1,-,-,TRBJ1-1,CASRGEDTEAFF,TGCGCCAGCAGGGGAGAGGACACTGAAGCTTTCTTT
14,TRBV19,-,-,TRBJ1-3,CASSPGPSGNTIYF,TGTGCCAGTAGCCCAGGGCCCTCTGGAAACACCATATATTTT
13,TRBV7-3,-,few,TRBJ1-2,CASTQYVGGGYTF,TGTGCCAGCACCCAATACGTTGGGGGTGGCTACACCTTC
16,TRBV27,-,-,TRBJ2-1,CASSLSGGTPNNEQFF,TGTGCCAGCAGTTTATCGGGGGGGACACCGAACAATGAGCAGTTCTTC
15,TRBV9,-,-,TRBJ1-5,CASSVAPTLNQPQHF,TGTGCCAGCAGCGTAGCTCCGACGCTTAATCAGCCCCAGCATTTT
13,TRBV30,TRBD1,-,TRBJ1-2,CAGGGQGVYGYTF,TGTGCTGGTGGGGGACAGGGGGTCTATGGCTACACCTTC
15,TRBV9,TRBD1,-,TRBJ2-7,CASSVTGTGVYEQYF,TGTGCCAGCAGCGTGACCGGGACAGGGGTCTACGAGCAGTACTTC
12,TRBV19,-,-,TRBJ1-6,CASTTGGQPLHF,TGTGCCAGTACCACGGGAGGCCAACCCCTCCACTTT
16,TRBV4-3,TRBD1,-,TRBJ2-7,CASSQGPSTGGYEQYF,TGCGCCAGCAGCCAAGGACCCTCGACAGGGGGCTACGAGCAGTACTTC
14,TRBV25-1,TRBD2,-,TRBJ2-3,CASGISGRPDTQYF,TGTGCCAGCGGAATTAGCGGGAGGCCAGATACGCAGTATTTT
15,TRBV9,-,-,TRBJ2-3,CASSPLWGSTDTQYF,TGTGCCAGCAGCCCACTTTGGGGCTCCACAGATACGCAGTATTTT
16,TRBV4-3,-,-,TRBJ2-6,CASSQGLVTGANVLTF,TGCGCCAGCAGCCAAGGACTGGTGACTGGGGCCAACGTCCTGACTTTC
15,TRBV13,-,-,TRBJ2-1,CASSGGHNNYNEQFF,TGTGCCAGCAGCGGAGGTCATAATAACTACAATGAGCAGTTCTTC
16,TRBV5-3,-,-,TRBJ1-4,CARSLGGGPRLEKLFF,TGTGCCAGAAGCCTGGGGGGGGGCCCCAGGTTAGAAAAACTGTTTTTT
16,TRBV14,-,once,TRBJ2-2,CASTSIGGTGPGELFF,TGTGCCAGCACCTCGATTGGGGGGACGGGACCAGGGGAGCTGTTTTTT
14,TRBV5-1,-,once,TRBJ2-3,CASSLVGNTDTQYF,TGCGCCAGCAGCCTGGTGGGCAACACAGATACGCAGTATTTT
13,TRBV2,TRBD1,-,TRBJ2-3,CASARGQEDTQYF,TGTGCCAGCGCCAGGGGGCAAGAAGATACGCAGTATTTT
14,TRBV7-3,-,-,TRBJ1-3,CASSPSGVGNTIYF,TGTGCCAGCAGCCCCTCAGGGGTAGGAAACACCATATATTTT
13,TRBV4-3,-,-,TRBJ1-2,CASSPEGWRGYTF,TGCGCCAGCAGCCCCGAAGGGTGGCGGGGCTACACCTTC
13,TRBV4-1,-,-,TRBJ2-6,CASSQPDSNVLTF,TGCGCCAGCAGCCAACCCGACAGCAACGTCCTGACTTTC
18,TRBV7-9,-,-,TRBJ1-4,CASSPPGVRGGTNEKLFF,TGTGCCAGCAGCCCCCCCGGGGTAAGGGGCGGAACTAATGAAAAACTGTTTTTT
16,TRBV4-3,TRBD1,-,TRBJ2-2,CASSRDRVVGTGELFF,TGCGCCAGCAGCCGGGACAGGGTGGTTGGCACCGGGGAGCTGTTTTTT
14,TRBV25-1,-,-,TRBJ2-7,CASSTPGPSYEQYF,TGTGCCAGCAGTACCCCGGGACCCTCCTACGAGCAGTACTTC
14,TRBV7-2,-,-,TRBJ1-6,CASSGGRDNSPLHF,TGTGCCAGCAGCGGGGGACGGGATAATTCACCCCTCCACTTT
15,TRBV4-3,-,-,TRBJ2-7,CASSQGGGGIYEQYF,TGCGCCAGCAGCCAGGGTGGGGGGGGCATCTACGAGCAGTACTTC
13,TRBV15,TRBD2,-,TRBJ2-7,CATSWTSGRDQYF,TGTGCCACCAGCTGGACTAGCGGGAGGGACCAGTACTTC
19,TRBV4-1,TRBD2,-,TRBJ2-1,CASSPRLAGDRIPGNEQFF,TGCGCCAGCAGCCCAAGACTAGCGGGAGATCGGATTCCTGGAAATGAGCAGTTCTTC
15,TRBV10-1,-,-,TRBJ2-3,CASSEGARSTDTQYF,TGCGCCAGCAGTGAGGGGGCGCGGAGCACAGATACGCAGTATTTT
15,TRBV5-6,-,-,TRBJ1-5,CASSLGSPDYQPQHF,TGTGCCAGCAGCTTAGGGTCACCTGATTATCAGCCCCAGCATTTT